This is a list of T cell receptor beta chains from one sample in a study of T cells in localized non-small cell lung cancer. Profiled with immunoSEQ multiplex PCR; TCRdb holds only in-frame clones, not every one. Of 9,000 to 15,000 clones listed, roughly 84% are singletons. Sequencing was performed on peripheral blood, taken before any cancer treatment. All receptors derive from a male donor older than 55 with stage I lung adenocarcinoma. CDR3s include the opening cysteine and the closing phenylalanine or tryptophan. D genes are given only for firm matches. Part of the rows lack a size; the others show once, few, many or a class for expanded clones.

j_gene	abundance	v_gene	d_gene	CDR3nt	CDR3aa
TRBJ1-1	-	TRBV11-2	-	TGTGCCAGCAGCTTAGAGGCGAGGGGCACTGAAGCTTTCTTT	CASSLEARGTEAFF
TRBJ1-2	-	TRBV28	-	TGTGCCAGCAGTTTATTCCTGGAGTACTATGGCTACACCTTC	CASSLFLEYYGYTF
TRBJ1-3	-	TRBV6-5	-	TGTGCCAGCACCCAAGGGTTATTCTCTGGAAACACCATATATTTT	CASTQGLFSGNTIYF
TRBJ1-2	-	TRBV23-1	-	TGCGCCAGCAGCCCGGGCCTGGGACAATCTGGCTACACCTTC	CASSPGLGQSGYTF
TRBJ2-2	-	TRBV11-3	-	TGTGCCAGCAGCTTAGATTCGGGCGGGGAGCTGTTTTTT	CASSLDSGGELFF
TRBJ2-1	-	TRBV28	TRBD2	TGTGCCAGCAGTCGACTAGCGACCAACAATGAGCAGTTCTTC	CASSRLATNNEQFF
TRBJ2-1	-	TRBV7-3	-	TGTGCCAGCAGCTTAACTTATCCGGGACAAACCTACAATGAGCAGTTCTTC	CASSLTYPGQTYNEQFF
TRBJ2-7	medium-sized	TRBV9	-	TGTGCCAGCAGCGTAGGTGGGGATCCCCACTACGAGCAGTACTTC	CASSVGGDPHYEQYF
TRBJ2-1	-	TRBV28	TRBD2	TGTGCCAGCAGTTTCACTAGCGGAAACTACAATGAGCAGTTCTTC	CASSFTSGNYNEQFF
TRBJ2-4	-	TRBV5-1	-	TGCGCCAGCAGCTTTCGAGGGGCAGGGATTCAGTACTTC	CASSFRGAGIQYF
TRBJ2-2	-	TRBV19	TRBD2	TGTGCCAGTAGCGAAAGCGGGGGGGCCCCCGGGGAGCTGTTTTTT	CASSESGGAPGELFF
TRBJ1-5	-	TRBV7-2	-	TGTGCCAGCAGCTTTTTAGGGCAGAGCAATCAGCCCCAGCATTTT	CASSFLGQSNQPQHF
TRBJ2-7	few	TRBV5-4	-	TGTGCCAGCAGCTTTTACAGGGAGAGGCAGTACTTC	CASSFYRERQYF
TRBJ1-4	-	TRBV5-1	-	TGCGCCAGCAGCCAGGGGCAGTCTAATGAAAAACTGTTTTTT	CASSQGQSNEKLFF
TRBJ1-6	-	TRBV7-2	TRBD1	TGTGCCAGCAAGACAGGGGGGAATTCACCCCTCCACTTT	CASKTGGNSPLHF
TRBJ1-1	-	TRBV27	TRBD1	TGTGCCAGCAGCGGAACAGGGGTCATGAAGGCTTTCTTT	CASSGTGVMKAFF
TRBJ1-4	-	TRBV10-2	TRBD1	TGCGCCAGCAAAGTGGGACAGGGGGCCCATAATGAAAAACTGTTTTTT	CASKVGQGAHNEKLFF
TRBJ2-3	-	TRBV7-2	TRBD2	TGTGCCAGCAGCGCTCGACTAGCGGGGGCCCGGGATACGCAGTATTTT	CASSARLAGARDTQYF
TRBJ1-2	-	TRBV18	-	TGTGCCAGCTCACCACCCGCCTATGGCTACACCTTC	CASSPPAYGYTF
TRBJ2-2	-	TRBV5-6	-	TGTGCCAGCAGCTTGAAGCCCGGGATGCCTACGAACACCGGGGAGCTGTTTTTT	CASSLKPGMPTNTGELFF
TRBJ1-4	-	TRBV19	-	TGTGCCAGTAGTATTAGGACCGGAACAACTAATGAAAAACTGTTTTTT	CASSIRTGTTNEKLFF
TRBJ1-1	-	TRBV30	-	TGTGCCTGGACCAGGGGGAACACTGAAGCTTTCTTT	CAWTRGNTEAFF
TRBJ2-7	few	TRBV7-2	-	TGTGCCAGCAGCTTATTCTTTGGGTCCTACGAGCAGTACTTC	CASSLFFGSYEQYF
TRBJ2-7	-	TRBV27	-	TGTGCCAGCAGCACCGACAGGCGGAACGAGCAGTACTTC	CASSTDRRNEQYF